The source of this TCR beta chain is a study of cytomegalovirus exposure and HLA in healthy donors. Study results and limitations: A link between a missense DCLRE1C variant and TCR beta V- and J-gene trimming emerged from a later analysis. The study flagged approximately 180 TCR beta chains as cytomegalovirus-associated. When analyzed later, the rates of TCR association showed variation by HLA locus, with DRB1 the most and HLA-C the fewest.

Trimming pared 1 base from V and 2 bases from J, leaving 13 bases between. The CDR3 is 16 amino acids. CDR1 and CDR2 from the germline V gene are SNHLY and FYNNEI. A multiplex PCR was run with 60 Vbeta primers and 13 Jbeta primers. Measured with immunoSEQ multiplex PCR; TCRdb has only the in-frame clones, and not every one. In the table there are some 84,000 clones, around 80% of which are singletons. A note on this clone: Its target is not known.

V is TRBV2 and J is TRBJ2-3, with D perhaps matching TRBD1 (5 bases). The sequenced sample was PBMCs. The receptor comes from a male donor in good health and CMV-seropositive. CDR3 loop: CASSEGQSLDTDTQYF. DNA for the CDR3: TGTGCCAGCAGTGAAGGACAGAGTCTTGACACAGATACGCAGTATTTT. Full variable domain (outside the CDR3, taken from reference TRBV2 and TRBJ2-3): EPEVTQTPSHQVTQMGQEVILRCVPISNHLYFYWYRQILGQKVEFLVSFYNNEISEKSEIFDDQFSVERPDGSNFTLKIRSTKLEDSAMYFCASSEGQSLDTDTQYFGPGTRLTVL.